The subject of this entry is one T cell receptor (beta chain). The data derive from a study of blood T cell repertoires in COVID-19. The overall study: T cells, B-cell-depleted T cells, or PBMCs supplied cDNA or gDNA.

Authors' processing steps: For nucleated cells, counts were estimated from reference gene primer amplification. Here immunoSEQ multiplex PCR was the method, and the copy in TCRdb shows in-frame clones only, minus some. That table furnishes V, J and clone size, whereas the DNA furnished D and trimming. The sample contains approximately 110,000 clones, about 83% of which appear only once. The length of the CDR3 is 15 residues. Germline CDR1 and CDR2: SGHNT and YYREEE (reference sequence). V gave up 3 bases and J gave up 3 bases; unmatched junction bases: 2. The chain is built from TRBV5-4 and TRBJ2-7; TRBD2 matches at 14 bases. The sample comprised peripheral blood. This clonotype originated in a human donor in a cohort sampled during active COVID-19. The CDR3 bases are TGTGCCAGCAGCTCCGGGACTAGCGGGGGCTACGAGCAGTACTTC. Its translation is CASSSGTSGGYEQYF.